Listed below are T cell receptor beta chains from one sample, sequenced in a study of blood T cell repertoires in COVID-19. TCRdb's copy holds only in-frame clones and misses some; the assay was immunoSEQ multiplex PCR. Of about 160,000 clones listed, about four fifths were seen once; the top ten hold roughly 14%. The sequenced sample was peripheral blood. The source of these receptors is a man younger than 30 with active or convalescent COVID-19. CDR3s include the opening cysteine and the closing phenylalanine or tryptophan. Fields, in order: D gene, clone size, V gene, J gene, CDR3 length, CDR3 DNA, CDR3 protein. A D gene is named only where the DNA matches it firmly. A clone size is listed for some rows: how often the clone was seen (once, few, many), or a class if it is expanded.

D: NA; size: NA; V: TRBV5-8; J: TRBJ2-7; length: 13; DNA: TGTGCCAGCACCACTCCAGGGTACTACGAGCAGTACTTC; CDR3: CASTTPGYYEQYF
D: NA; size: NA; V: TRBV15; J: TRBJ2-7; length: 14; DNA: TGTGCCACCAGCAGAGCAACAGACTCCTACGAGCAGTACTTC; CDR3: CATSRATDSYEQYF
D: NA; size: NA; V: TRBV19; J: TRBJ1-3; length: 14; DNA: TGTGCCAGTAGTATCGCGGGGTCTGGAAACACCATATATTTT; CDR3: CASSIAGSGNTIYF
D: TRBD1; size: NA; V: TRBV27; J: TRBJ1-2; length: 14; DNA: TGTGCCAGCAGTTCCGGGACAGGGTTATATGGCTACACCTTC; CDR3: CASSSGTGLYGYTF
D: TRBD1; size: few; V: TRBV20-1; J: TRBJ1-2; length: 14; DNA: TGCAGTGCTAGTTTGTCGGGACAGGGCCATGGCTACACCTTC; CDR3: CSASLSGQGHGYTF
D: NA; size: few; V: TRBV28; J: TRBJ1-1; length: 15; DNA: TGTGCCAGCATCATAAATTGGGGGCCCGGCACTGAAGCTTTCTTT; CDR3: CASIINWGPGTEAFF
D: NA; size: NA; V: TRBV12-3/TRBV12-4; J: TRBJ1-5; length: 13; DNA: TGTGCCAGCAGCCCCTACGACAATCAGCCCCAGCATTTT; CDR3: CASSPYDNQPQHF
D: NA; size: NA; V: TRBV27; J: TRBJ1-6; length: 18; DNA: TGTGCCAGCAGTTTAGGCATTTGGACAGACGTCGGGAATTCACCCCTCCACTTT; CDR3: CASSLGIWTDVGNSPLHF
D: NA; size: NA; V: TRBV2; J: TRBJ1-3; length: 14; DNA: TGTGCCAGCAGTGGGGGCCACTCTGGAAACACCATATATTTT; CDR3: CASSGGHSGNTIYF
D: TRBD1; size: NA; V: TRBV5-1; J: TRBJ1-6; length: 13; DNA: TGCGCCAGCCATCAGGGGGGCGATTCACCCCTCCACTTT; CDR3: CASHQGGDSPLHF
D: NA; size: NA; V: TRBV6-5; J: TRBJ2-7; length: 13; DNA: TGTGCCAGCAGGTTGGACAGCTCCTACGAGCAGTACTTC; CDR3: CASRLDSSYEQYF
D: TRBD2; size: NA; V: TRBV3-1/TRBV3-2; J: TRBJ2-1; length: 16; DNA: TGTGCCAGGGGACTAGCGGGGGGGTGTTGGGACAATGAGCAGTTCTTC; CDR3: CARGLAGGCWDNEQFF
D: NA; size: few; V: TRBV6-5; J: TRBJ2-1; length: 13; DNA: TGTGCCAGCAGGCCGGGACACCTCAATGAGCAGTTCTTC; CDR3: CASRPGHLNEQFF
D: TRBD1; size: NA; V: TRBV10-3; J: TRBJ2-1; length: 15; DNA: TGTGCCATCAGTGAGCGGGACAGGGCCTACAATGAGCAGTTCTTC; CDR3: CAISERDRAYNEQFF
D: NA; size: NA; V: TRBV18; J: TRBJ1-2; length: 16; DNA: TGTGCCAGCTCACCAAATGTGTTGGGACTTTTTTTTGGCTACACCTTC; CDR3: CASSPNVLGLFFGYTF
D: TRBD2; size: once; V: TRBV10-3; J: TRBJ2-1; length: 16; DNA: TGTGCCATCAGTGATATTACTAGCGGGTTCTACAATGAGCAGTTCTTC; CDR3: CAISDITSGFYNEQFF
D: NA; size: NA; V: TRBV18; J: TRBJ2-7; length: 16; DNA: TGTGCCAGCTCAGCGACTAGGGGACTCGGGTCCTACGAGCAGTACTTC; CDR3: CASSATRGLGSYEQYF
D: TRBD1; size: NA; V: TRBV3-1/TRBV3-2; J: TRBJ2-7; length: 17; DNA: TGTGCCAGCAGCCCATTTAGACGACAGGGAAGCGCCTACGAGCAGTACTTC; CDR3: CASSPFRRQGSAYEQYF
D: NA; size: NA; V: TRBV27; J: TRBJ2-5; length: 18; DNA: TGTGCCAGCAGTTTATCGGGCGCCGTAGGCCCGAATAAAGAGACCCAGTACTTC; CDR3: CASSLSGAVGPNKETQYF
D: NA; size: NA; V: TRBV7-9; J: TRBJ1-2; length: 15; DNA: TGTGCCAGCAGTTTGGCGAGGGGGACGTTGAATGGCTACACCTTC; CDR3: CASSLARGTLNGYTF
D: NA; size: NA; V: TRBV19; J: TRBJ1-1; length: 12; DNA: TGTGCCAGTACCCCGGGGTCGGGAATAGCTTTCTTT; CDR3: CASTPGSGIAFF
D: NA; size: NA; V: TRBV4-2; J: TRBJ2-3; length: 11; DNA: TGTGCCAGCAGCCATAGCGTAACGCAGTATTTT; CDR3: CASSHSVTQYF
D: NA; size: NA; V: TRBV3-1/TRBV3-2; J: TRBJ2-1; length: 15; DNA: TGTGCCAGCAGCCAGGCTGACAGATTCTACAATGAGCAGTTCTTC; CDR3: CASSQADRFYNEQFF
D: NA; size: NA; V: TRBV14; J: TRBJ2-5; length: 12; DNA: TGTGCCAGCAGCCGCAGGGTTGAGACCCAGTACTTC; CDR3: CASSRRVETQYF
D: NA; size: NA; V: TRBV18; J: TRBJ1-4; length: 15; DNA: TGTGCCAGCTCACCACGAGGTGCAACTAATGAAAAACTGTTTTTT; CDR3: CASSPRGATNEKLFF
D: TRBD1; size: NA; V: TRBV6-5; J: TRBJ2-2; length: 16; DNA: TGTGCCAGCAGTTACGCCGACAGGGCATACACCGGGGAGCTGTTTTTT; CDR3: CASSYADRAYTGELFF
D: TRBD2; size: NA; V: TRBV6-1; J: TRBJ2-3; length: 18; DNA: TGTGCCAGCAGTGAATTCGTGGGTAGCGGGGGGGCTACAGATACGCAGTATTTT; CDR3: CASSEFVGSGGATDTQYF
D: TRBD1; size: NA; V: TRBV19; J: TRBJ1-1; length: 16; DNA: TGTGCCAGTAGTAACCGACAGGGGTTCATGAACACTGAAGCTTTCTTT; CDR3: CASSNRQGFMNTEAFF
D: TRBD1; size: NA; V: TRBV5-1; J: TRBJ2-1; length: 15; DNA: TGCGCCAGCAGCTTGGAGGGGACAGGGTTCAATGAGCAGTTCTTC; CDR3: CASSLEGTGFNEQFF
D: NA; size: NA; V: TRBV2; J: TRBJ1-5; length: 19; DNA: TGTGCCAGCAATAAAGATACTCTCGACAGGCCCTATAGCAATCAGCCCCAGCATTTT; CDR3: CASNKDTLDRPYSNQPQHF
D: TRBD2; size: NA; V: TRBV4-1; J: TRBJ2-2; length: 17; DNA: TGCGCCAGCAGCCCGGTCGGAGCGGGGGGGATGACCGGGGAGCTGTTTTTT; CDR3: CASSPVGAGGMTGELFF
D: NA; size: few; V: TRBV28; J: TRBJ1-2; length: 13; DNA: TGTGCCACTCTCCCGGGACTTACCTATGGCTACACCTTC; CDR3: CATLPGLTYGYTF
D: NA; size: few; V: TRBV30; J: TRBJ1-2; length: 12; DNA: TGTGCCTGGAGTGTAGAGGGCTATGGCTACACCTTC; CDR3: CAWSVEGYGYTF
D: NA; size: NA; V: TRBV6-4; J: TRBJ1-5; length: 13; DNA: TGTGCCAGCAGTGTGGAGGAGGGTCAGCCCCAGCATTTT; CDR3: CASSVEEGQPQHF
D: NA; size: NA; V: TRBV7-9; J: TRBJ2-5; length: 15; DNA: TGTGCCAGCAGCCCCCTGGGGGGGCTGGGAGAGACCCAGTACTTC; CDR3: CASSPLGGLGETQYF
D: TRBD1; size: few; V: TRBV5-6; J: TRBJ1-1; length: 16; DNA: TGTGCCAGCAGCTTGAGGGACAGGGGGAGGAGCACTGAAGCTTTCTTT; CDR3: CASSLRDRGRSTEAFF
D: TRBD1; size: NA; V: TRBV2; J: TRBJ2-5; length: 15; DNA: TGTGCCAGCACCCGGGAGACAGGGGGCCAAGAGACCCAGTACTTC; CDR3: CASTRETGGQETQYF
D: NA; size: NA; V: TRBV5-6; J: TRBJ1-6; length: 16; DNA: TGTGCCAGCAGCGGTAGCGGAGGGGTCAGTAATTCACCCCTCCACTTT; CDR3: CASSGSGGVSNSPLHF
D: NA; size: NA; V: TRBV7-2; J: TRBJ1-3; length: 15; DNA: TGTGCCAGCAGCCCAGGGGTTGGAATAGCAAACACCATATATTTT; CDR3: CASSPGVGIANTIYF
D: TRBD2; size: once; V: TRBV5-3; J: TRBJ2-3; length: 21; DNA: TGTGCCAGAAGCCCCCCTCCCCCGACTAGCGGGAGACCCAACTTGACAGATACGCAGTATTTT; CDR3: CARSPPPPTSGRPNLTDTQYF
D: NA; size: NA; V: TRBV4-2; J: TRBJ1-4; length: 13; DNA: TGTGCCAGCAGCCAATCCGGGGTAGAAAAACTGTTTTTT; CDR3: CASSQSGVEKLFF
D: NA; size: NA; V: TRBV19; J: TRBJ2-5; length: 14; DNA: TGTGCCAGTAGTAATTACTATCGGGAGGAGACCCAGTACTTC; CDR3: CASSNYYREETQYF
D: TRBD1; size: NA; V: TRBV6-5; J: TRBJ2-3; length: 14; DNA: TGTGCCAGCGGCCGGGACAGGGTAACAGATACGCAGTATTTT; CDR3: CASGRDRVTDTQYF
D: TRBD1; size: NA; V: TRBV19; J: TRBJ1-2; length: 15; DNA: TGTGCCAGTAGTATTCTACAGGGGATGAACTATGGCTACACCTTC; CDR3: CASSILQGMNYGYTF
D: NA; size: NA; V: TRBV5-6; J: TRBJ2-5; length: 14; DNA: TGTGCCAGCAGTAGAGCTGGTAGACAGGCCCGGGAGTACTTC; CDR3: CASSRAGRQAREYF
D: NA; size: NA; V: TRBV3-1/TRBV3-2; J: TRBJ1-3; length: 16; DNA: TGTGCCAGCAGCCAAGGCAGGGTTCGGGCTGGAAACACCATATATTTT; CDR3: CASSQGRVRAGNTIYF
D: TRBD1; size: NA; V: TRBV18; J: TRBJ2-1; length: 14; DNA: TGTGCCAGCTCACCAAACAGGGGGCGGACTGAGCAGTTCTTC; CDR3: CASSPNRGRTEQFF
D: NA; size: NA; V: TRBV5-1; J: TRBJ1-1; length: 14; DNA: TGCGCCAGCAGCTTCGAGGGAACTAAAGGGGAAGCTTTCTTT; CDR3: CASSFEGTKGEAFF
D: TRBD1; size: once; V: TRBV11-3; J: TRBJ2-7; length: 14; DNA: TGTGCCAGCAGCGGACAGGCGGAGAACTACGAGCAGTACTTC; CDR3: CASSGQAENYEQYF